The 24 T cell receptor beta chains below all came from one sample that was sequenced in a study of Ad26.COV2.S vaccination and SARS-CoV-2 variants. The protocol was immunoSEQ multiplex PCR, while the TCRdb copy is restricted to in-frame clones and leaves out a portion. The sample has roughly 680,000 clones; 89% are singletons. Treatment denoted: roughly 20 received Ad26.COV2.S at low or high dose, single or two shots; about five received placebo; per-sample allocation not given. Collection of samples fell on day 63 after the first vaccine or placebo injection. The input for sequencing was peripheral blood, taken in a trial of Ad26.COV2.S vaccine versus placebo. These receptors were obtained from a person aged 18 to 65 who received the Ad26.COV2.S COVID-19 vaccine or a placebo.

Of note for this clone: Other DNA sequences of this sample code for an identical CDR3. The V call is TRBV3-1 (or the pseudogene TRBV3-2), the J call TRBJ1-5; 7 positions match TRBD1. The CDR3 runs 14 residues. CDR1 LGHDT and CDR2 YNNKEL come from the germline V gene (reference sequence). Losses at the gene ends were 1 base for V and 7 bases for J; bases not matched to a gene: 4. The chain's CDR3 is CASSQGQGGQPQHF. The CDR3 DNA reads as TGTGCCAGCAGCCAAGGACAGGGAGGACAGCCCCAGCATTTT.

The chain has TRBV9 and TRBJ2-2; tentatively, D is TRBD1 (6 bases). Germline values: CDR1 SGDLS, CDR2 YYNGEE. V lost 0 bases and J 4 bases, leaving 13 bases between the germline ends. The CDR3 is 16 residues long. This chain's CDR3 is CASSVAPVGATGELFF. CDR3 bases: TGTGCCAGCAGCGTAGCCCCCGTGGGGGCCACCGGGGAGCTGTTTTTT.

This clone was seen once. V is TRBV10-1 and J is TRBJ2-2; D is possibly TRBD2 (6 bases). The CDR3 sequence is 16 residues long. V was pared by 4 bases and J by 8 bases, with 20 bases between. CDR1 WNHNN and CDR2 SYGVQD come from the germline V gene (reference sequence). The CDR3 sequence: CASSGDSGPSWGELFF. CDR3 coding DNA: TGCGCCAGCAGTGGGGACTCCGGCCCTTCCTGGGGGGAGCTGTTTTTT.

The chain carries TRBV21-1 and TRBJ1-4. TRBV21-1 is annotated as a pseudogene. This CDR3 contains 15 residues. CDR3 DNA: TGTGCCAGCGGCCGGGATCGAAGTACTAATGAAAAACTGTTTTTT. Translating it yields CASGRDRSTNEKLFF.

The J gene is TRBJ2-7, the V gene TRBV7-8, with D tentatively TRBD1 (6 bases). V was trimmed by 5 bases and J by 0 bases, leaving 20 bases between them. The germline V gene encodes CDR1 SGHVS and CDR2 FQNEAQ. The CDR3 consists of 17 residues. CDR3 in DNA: TGTGCCAGCAGCCCTCGGACAGTAACGACGCTCTCCTACGAGCAGTACTTC. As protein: CASSPRTVTTLSYEQYF.

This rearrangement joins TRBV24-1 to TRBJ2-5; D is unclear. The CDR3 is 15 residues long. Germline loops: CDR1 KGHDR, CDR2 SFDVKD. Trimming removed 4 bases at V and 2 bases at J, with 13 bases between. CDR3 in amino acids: CATSDSPIEQETQYF. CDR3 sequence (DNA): TGTGCCACCAGTGACTCCCCTATAGAGCAAGAGACCCAGTACTTC.

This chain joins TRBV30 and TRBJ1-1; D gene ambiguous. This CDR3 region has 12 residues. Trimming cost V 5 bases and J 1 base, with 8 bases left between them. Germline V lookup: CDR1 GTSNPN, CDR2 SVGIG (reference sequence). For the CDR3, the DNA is TGTGCCTGGGGAATAGGGAACACTGAAGCTTTCTTT. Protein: CAWGIGNTEAFF.

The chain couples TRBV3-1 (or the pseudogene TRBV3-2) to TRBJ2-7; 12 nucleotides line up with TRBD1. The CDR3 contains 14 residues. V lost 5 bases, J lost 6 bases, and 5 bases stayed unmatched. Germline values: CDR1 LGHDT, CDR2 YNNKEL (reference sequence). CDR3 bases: TGTGCCAGCAGCTGGGGACAGGGGGCTTTCGAGCAGTACTTC. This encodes CASSWGQGAFEQYF.

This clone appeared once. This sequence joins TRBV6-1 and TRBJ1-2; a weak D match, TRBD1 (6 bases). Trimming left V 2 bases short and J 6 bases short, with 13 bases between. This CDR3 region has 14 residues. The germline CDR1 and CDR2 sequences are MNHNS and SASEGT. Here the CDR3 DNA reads TGTGCCAGCAGTGAAATTCAGGGGCGAGATGGCTACACCTTC. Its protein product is CASSEIQGRDGYTF.

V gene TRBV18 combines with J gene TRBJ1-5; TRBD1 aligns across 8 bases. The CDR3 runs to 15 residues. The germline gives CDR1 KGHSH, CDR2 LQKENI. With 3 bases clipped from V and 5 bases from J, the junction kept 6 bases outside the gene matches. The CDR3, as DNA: TGTGCCAGCTCACCGTTACAGGGGGGAGATCAGCCCCAGCATTTT. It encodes CASSPLQGGDQPQHF.

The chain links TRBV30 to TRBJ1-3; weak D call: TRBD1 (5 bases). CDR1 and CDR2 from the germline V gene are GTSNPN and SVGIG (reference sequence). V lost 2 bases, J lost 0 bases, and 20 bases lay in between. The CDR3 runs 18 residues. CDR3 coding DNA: TGTGCCTGGAGTCTTATTGCAGGGAGGTCGAGCTCTGGAAACACCATATATTTT. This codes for CAWSLIAGRSSSGNTIYF. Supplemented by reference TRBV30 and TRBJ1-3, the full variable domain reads SQTIHQWPATLVQPVGSPLSLECTVEGTSNPNLYWYRQAAGRGLQLLFYSVGIGQISSEVPQNLSASRPQDRQFILSSKKLLLSDSGFYLCAWSLIAGRSSSGNTIYFGEGSWLTVV.

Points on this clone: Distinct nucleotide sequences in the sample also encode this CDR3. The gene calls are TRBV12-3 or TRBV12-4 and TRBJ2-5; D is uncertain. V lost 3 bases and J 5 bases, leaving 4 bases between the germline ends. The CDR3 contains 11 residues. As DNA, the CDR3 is TGTGCCAGCAGTTTCCGGGAGACCCAGTACTTC. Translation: CASSFRETQYF.

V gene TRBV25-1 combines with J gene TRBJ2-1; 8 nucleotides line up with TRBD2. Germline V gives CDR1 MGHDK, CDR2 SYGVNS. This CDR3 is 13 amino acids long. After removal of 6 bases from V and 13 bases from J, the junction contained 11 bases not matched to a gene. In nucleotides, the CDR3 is TGTGCCAGCAGCCCCCGGCCCGGGGGGGGCCAGTTCTTC. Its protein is CASSPRPGGGQFF.

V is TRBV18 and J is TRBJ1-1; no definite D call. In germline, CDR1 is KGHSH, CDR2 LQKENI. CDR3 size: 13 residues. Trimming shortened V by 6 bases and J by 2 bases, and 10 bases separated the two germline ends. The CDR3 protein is CASSVEANTEAFF. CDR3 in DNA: TGTGCCAGCTCGGTAGAAGCAAACACTGAAGCTTTCTTT. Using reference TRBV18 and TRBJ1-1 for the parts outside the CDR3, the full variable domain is NAGVMQNPRHLVRRRGQEARLRCSPMKGHSHVYWYRQLPEEGLKFMVYLQKENIIDESGMPKERFSAEFPKEGPSILRIQQVVRGDSAAYFCASSVEANTEAFFGQGTRLTVV.

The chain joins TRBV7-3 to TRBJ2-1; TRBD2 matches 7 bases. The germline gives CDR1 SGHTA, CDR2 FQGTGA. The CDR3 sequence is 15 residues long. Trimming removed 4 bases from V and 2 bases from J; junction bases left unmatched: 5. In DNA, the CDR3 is TGTGCCAGCAGCTACAGCGGGGCGCCCTACAATGAGCAGTTCTTC. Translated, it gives CASSYSGAPYNEQFF.

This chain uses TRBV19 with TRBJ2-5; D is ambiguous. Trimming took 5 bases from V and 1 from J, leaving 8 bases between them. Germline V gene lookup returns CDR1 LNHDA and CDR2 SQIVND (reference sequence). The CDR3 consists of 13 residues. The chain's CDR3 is CASSLQVQETQYF. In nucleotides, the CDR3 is TGTGCCAGTAGTCTCCAGGTCCAAGAGACCCAGTACTTC.

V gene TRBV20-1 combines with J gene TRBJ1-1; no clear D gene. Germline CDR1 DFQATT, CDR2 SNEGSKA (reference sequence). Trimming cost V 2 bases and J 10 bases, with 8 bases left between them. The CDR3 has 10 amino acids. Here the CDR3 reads CSARRDAAFF. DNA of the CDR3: TGCAGTGCTAGAAGGGATGCAGCTTTCTTT.

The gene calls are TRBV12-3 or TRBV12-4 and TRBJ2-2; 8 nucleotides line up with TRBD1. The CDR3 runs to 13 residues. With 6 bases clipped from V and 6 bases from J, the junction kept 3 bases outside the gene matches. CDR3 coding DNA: TGTGCCAGCAGACAGGGGGGCCCCGGGGAGCTGTTTTTT. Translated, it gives CASRQGGPGELFF.

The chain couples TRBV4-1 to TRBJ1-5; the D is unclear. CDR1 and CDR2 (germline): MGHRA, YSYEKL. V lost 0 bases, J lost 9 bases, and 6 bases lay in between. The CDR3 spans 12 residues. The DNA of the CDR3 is TGCGCCAGCAGCCAAGATTTTGGGCCCCAGCATTTT. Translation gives CASSQDFGPQHF.

CDR3 coding DNA: TGTGCCAGCAGCTCGCCCGGGGACCAAGAGACCCAGTACTTC. It translates to CASSSPGDQETQYF. This sequence joins TRBV5-8 and TRBJ2-5, with a weak D call TRBD2 (5 bases). The V gene's germline CDR1 is SGHTS and CDR2 YDEGEE. Trimming pared 3 bases from V and 0 bases from J, leaving 9 bases between. The length of the CDR3 is 14 residues.

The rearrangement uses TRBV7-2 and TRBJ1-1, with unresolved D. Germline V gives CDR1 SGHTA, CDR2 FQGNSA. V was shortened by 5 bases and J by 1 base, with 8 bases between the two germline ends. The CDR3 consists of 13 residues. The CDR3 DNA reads TGTGCCAGCAGCCTCCAGAGGAACACTGAAGCTTTCTTT. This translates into CASSLQRNTEAFF.

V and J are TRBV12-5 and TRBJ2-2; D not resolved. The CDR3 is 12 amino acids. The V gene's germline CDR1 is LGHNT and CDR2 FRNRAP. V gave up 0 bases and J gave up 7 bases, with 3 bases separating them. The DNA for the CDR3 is TGTGCTAGTGGTTTGGTTGTCGGGGAGCTGTTTTTT. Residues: CASGLVVGELFF.

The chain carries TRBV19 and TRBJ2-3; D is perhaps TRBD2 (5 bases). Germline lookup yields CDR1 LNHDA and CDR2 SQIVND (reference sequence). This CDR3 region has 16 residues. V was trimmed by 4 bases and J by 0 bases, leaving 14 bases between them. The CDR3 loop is CASSSILGYSTDTQYF. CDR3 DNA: TGTGCCAGTAGTAGTATACTAGGTTATAGCACAGATACGCAGTATTTT.

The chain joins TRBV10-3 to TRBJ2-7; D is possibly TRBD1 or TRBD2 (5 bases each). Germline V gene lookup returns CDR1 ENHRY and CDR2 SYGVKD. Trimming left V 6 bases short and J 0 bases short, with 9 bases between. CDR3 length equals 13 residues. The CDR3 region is CAIRGESSYEQYF. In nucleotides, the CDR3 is TGTGCCATCAGGGGGGAGAGCTCCTACGAGCAGTACTTC.